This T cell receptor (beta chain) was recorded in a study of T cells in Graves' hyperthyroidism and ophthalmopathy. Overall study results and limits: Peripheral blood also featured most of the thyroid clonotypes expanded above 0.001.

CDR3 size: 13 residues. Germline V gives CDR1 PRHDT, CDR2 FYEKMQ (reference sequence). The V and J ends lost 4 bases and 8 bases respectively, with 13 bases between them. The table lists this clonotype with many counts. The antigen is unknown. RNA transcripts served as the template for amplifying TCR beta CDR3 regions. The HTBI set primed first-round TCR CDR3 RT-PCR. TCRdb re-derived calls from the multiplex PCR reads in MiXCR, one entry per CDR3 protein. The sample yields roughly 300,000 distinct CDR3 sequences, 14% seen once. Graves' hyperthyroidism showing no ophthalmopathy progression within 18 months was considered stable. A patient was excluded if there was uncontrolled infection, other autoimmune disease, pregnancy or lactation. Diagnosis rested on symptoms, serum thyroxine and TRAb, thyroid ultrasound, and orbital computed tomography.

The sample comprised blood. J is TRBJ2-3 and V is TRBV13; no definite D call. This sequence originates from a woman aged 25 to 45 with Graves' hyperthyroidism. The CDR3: CASSSNLSPTQYF. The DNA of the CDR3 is TGTGCCAGCAGCTCCAACCTCTCCCCTACGCAGTATTTT.